This TCR beta chain stems from a study of T cells in Graves' hyperthyroidism and ophthalmopathy. Study context: Specimen type is peripheral blood, collected at initial diagnosis prior to any treatment. Points from the study as a whole: The model foresaw ophthalmopathy a median around 6 months prior to onset.

Stable Graves' hyperthyroidism meant no ophthalmopathy progression within 18 months. The source material, RNA transcripts, was used to amplify TCR beta CDR3 regions. In the first-round RT-PCR of the TCR CDR3, the HTBI primer set was used. TCRdb reprocessed the multiplex PCR reads via MiXCR and lists one record per CDR3 protein. The table lists a few hundred thousand distinct CDR3 sequences, 15% to 20% of them singletons. This clonotype was detected ten times or more. What it binds is unknown. This clonotype was sampled from a woman under 30 with Graves' hyperthyroidism. Sequencing was done on a sample of blood.

The CDR3 reads CSAGRETQYF. CDR3 bases: TGCAGTGCGGGCCGGGAGACCCAGTACTTC. The rearrangement uses TRBV20-1 and TRBJ2-5; unclear D gene. The CDR3 extends over 10 amino acids. Trimming left V 6 bases short and J 5 bases short, with 7 bases between. Germline V gene data show CDR1 as DFQATT and CDR2 as SNEGSKA (reference sequence).